Sequencing of this T cell receptor (beta chain) was carried out in a study of cytomegalovirus exposure and HLA in healthy donors. Sequencing was performed with immunoSEQ multiplex PCR; in TCRdb, only in-frame clones are kept and a portion is missing. The sample has some 140,000 clones, around 83% seen once; the top ten hold 2.1%. This CDR3 spans 14 amino acids. CDR1 is SGHVS and CDR2 is FQNEAQ in the germline V gene. Trimming at V came to 5 bases and at J to 4 bases, leaving 8 bases not matched to a gene. Study results and limitations: Cytomegalovirus association was listed for 164 TCR beta chains.

Details on this clone: The antigen remains unidentified.

This sequence originates from a human donor in good health. Specimen: PBMCs. The chain has TRBV7-8 and TRBJ2-7, with TRBD2 identical over 7 bases. The CDR3 DNA reads TGTGCCAGCAGCCTAGGACTAGGTAGATACGAGCAGTACTTC. It translates to CASSLGLGRYEQYF.